The 7 T cell receptor beta chains below all came from one sample that was sequenced in a study of T cells in tuberculosis. Sequenced by immunoSEQ multiplex PCR; TCRdb stores in-frame clones only, minus some. The repertoire holds roughly 41,000 clones, approximately 94% seen once, with 9.5% to 13% in the top ten. Material: PBMCs. Receptor source: a donor aged 10-29 years with latent tuberculosis or without tuberculosis infection. Some clones in this sample may be carry-over from other donors' samples.

The V call is TRBV6-6, the J call TRBJ1-5; TRBD1 might be the D (5 bases). The CDR3 is 15 amino acids. Trimming cost V 0 bases and J 5 bases, with 11 bases left between them. Germline lookup yields CDR1 MNHNY and CDR2 SVGAGI (reference sequence). The CDR3 reads CASSYSVQGYQPQHF. CDR3 in DNA: TGTGCCAGCAGTTACTCGGTGCAGGGTTATCAGCCCCAGCATTTT.

This chain connects TRBV2 to TRBJ1-2; 7 bases line up with TRBD1. The trim removed 4 bases at V and 6 bases at J, leaving 11 bases unmatched. The CDR3 is 15 residues long. CDR1 is SNHLY and CDR2 is FYNNEI in the germline V gene. The CDR3 loop is CASSADRVGRDGYTF. The CDR3 DNA sequence: TGTGCCAGCAGTGCCGACAGGGTAGGACGCGATGGCTACACCTTC.

The chain combines TRBV30 with TRBJ2-5, with TRBD1 matching 7 bases. V trimming: 3 bases; J trimming: 1 base; junction bases outside the gene matches: 2. CDR3 length: 13 residues. Germline CDR1 is GTSNPN and CDR2 is SVGIG (reference sequence). The CDR3 here is CAWSRQGQETQYF. The CDR3 DNA reads TGTGCCTGGAGCCGACAGGGCCAAGAGACCCAGTACTTC. Full variable domain (rest looked up from reference TRBV30 and TRBJ2-5): SQTIHQWPATLVQPVGSPLSLECTVEGTSNPNLYWYRQAAGRGLQLLFYSVGIGQISSEVPQNLSASRPQDRQFILSSKKLLLSDSGFYLCAWSRQGQETQYFGPGTRLLVL.

This chain links TRBV2 with TRBJ2-4; 13 bases align to TRBD2. Germline assignment: CDR1 SNHLY and CDR2 FYNNEI. This CDR3 contains 15 residues. Trimming at V came to 6 bases and at J to 8 bases, leaving 7 bases not matched to a gene. CDR3 loop: CASRRTSGGGYIQYF. DNA of the CDR3: TGTGCCAGCAGGAGGACTAGCGGGGGTGGATACATTCAGTACTTC.

This clone has only one observation. The chain couples TRBV19 to TRBJ1-5; D remains ambiguous. The germline V gene has CDR1 LNHDA and CDR2 SQIVND (reference sequence). The CDR3 consists of 14 residues. V was trimmed by 1 base and J by 5 bases, leaving 9 bases between them. This CDR3 reads CASSIAQNYQPQHF. In DNA, the CDR3 is TGTGCCAGTAGTATAGCACAGAATTATCAGCCCCAGCATTTT.

This chain links TRBV11-2 with TRBJ1-5; D is perhaps TRBD1 (6 bases). CDR1 and CDR2 from the germline V gene are SGHAT and FQNNGV. V lost 5 bases and J 1 base, leaving 12 bases between the germline ends. This CDR3 is 15 amino acids long. The CDR3 DNA reads TGTGCCAGCAGCCCTACAGGGATGAGCAATCAGCCCCAGCATTTT. It encodes CASSPTGMSNQPQHF.

For this clone: The germline gene is not matched at one end of the junction; a read error may be the cause. The gene calls are TRBV7-8 and TRBJ2-2; 9 nucleotides align to TRBD1. CDR3 length: 15 residues. Looked up from germline, CDR1 is SGHVS and CDR2 is FQNEAQ. The CDR3 DNA follows: TGTGCCAGCATCTTAAAGGACAGGGGCACCGGGGAGCTGTTTTTT. This gives the protein CASILKDRGTGELFF.